This T cell receptor beta chain was captured by sequencing in a study of blood T cell repertoires in COVID-19. Adults between about 18 and 89 years of age took part from fewer than 30 US areas. This CDR3 region has 13 residues. Looked up from germline, CDR1 is SGHRS and CDR2 is YFSETQ. V lost 4 bases, J lost 1 base, and 8 bases lay in between. In the original analysis: By means of reference gene primer amplification, nucleated cell counts were estimated. Clones were read by immunoSEQ multiplex PCR, and TCRdb kept only the in-frame ones, dropping some. V and J calls and clone size are those listed in that table; D and trimming were worked out from the DNA. The sample records roughly 380,000 clones, 87% being singletons.

The receptor was derived from a man between 25 and 39 years old who had recovered from COVID-19. The rearrangement joins TRBV5-1 to TRBJ2-5, with D possibly being TRBD2 (5 bases). Sequencing used PBMCs or T cells enriched from blood (not recorded which). CDR3 in DNA: TGCGCCAGCAGCCCGGGGAGCCAAGAGACCCAGTACTTC. Residues: CASSPGSQETQYF. Full variable domain (outside the CDR3, taken from reference TRBV5-1 and TRBJ2-5): KAGVTQTPRYLIKTRGQQVTLSCSPISGHRSVSWYQQTPGQGLQFLFEYFSETQRNKGNFPGRFSGRQFSNSRSEMNVSTLELGDSALYLCASSPGSQETQYFGPGTRLLVL.